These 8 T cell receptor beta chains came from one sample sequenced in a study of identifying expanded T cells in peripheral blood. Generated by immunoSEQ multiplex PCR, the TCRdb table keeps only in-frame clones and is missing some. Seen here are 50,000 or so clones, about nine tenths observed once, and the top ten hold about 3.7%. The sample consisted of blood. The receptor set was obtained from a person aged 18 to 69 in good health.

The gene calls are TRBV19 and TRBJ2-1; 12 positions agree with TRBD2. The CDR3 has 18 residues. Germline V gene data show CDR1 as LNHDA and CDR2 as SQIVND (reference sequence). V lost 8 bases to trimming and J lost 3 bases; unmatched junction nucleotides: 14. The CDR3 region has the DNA TGTGCCAGTCGGACTAGCGGGATGGAGTTGCCATACTACAATGAGCAGTTCTTC. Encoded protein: CASRTSGMELPYYNEQFF.

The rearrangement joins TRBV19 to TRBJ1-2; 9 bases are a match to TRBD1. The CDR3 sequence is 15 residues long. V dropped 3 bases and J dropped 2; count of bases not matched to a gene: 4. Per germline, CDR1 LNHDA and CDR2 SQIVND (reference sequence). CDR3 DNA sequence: TGTGCCAGTAGTATCGGGGGACAGGGAAACTATGGCTACACCTTC. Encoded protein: CASSIGGQGNYGYTF.

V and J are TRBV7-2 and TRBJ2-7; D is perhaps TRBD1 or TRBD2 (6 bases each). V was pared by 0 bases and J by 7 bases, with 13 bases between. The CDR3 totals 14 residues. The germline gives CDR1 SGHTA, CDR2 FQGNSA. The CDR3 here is CASSLAGQGGEQYF. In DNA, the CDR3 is TGTGCCAGCAGCTTAGCGGGCCAAGGGGGGGAGCAGTACTTC.

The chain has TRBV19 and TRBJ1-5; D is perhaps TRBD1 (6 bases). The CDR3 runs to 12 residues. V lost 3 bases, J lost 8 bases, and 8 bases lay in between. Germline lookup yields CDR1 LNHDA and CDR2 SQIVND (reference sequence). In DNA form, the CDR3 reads TGTGCCAGTAGTATCAGGGGAAAGCCCCAGCATTTT. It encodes CASSIRGKPQHF.

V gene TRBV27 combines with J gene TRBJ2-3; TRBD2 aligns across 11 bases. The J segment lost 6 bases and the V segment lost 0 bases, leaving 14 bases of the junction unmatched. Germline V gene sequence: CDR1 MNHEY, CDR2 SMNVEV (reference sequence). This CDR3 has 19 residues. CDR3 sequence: CASSLSHRTTSGISDTQYF. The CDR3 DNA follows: TGTGCCAGCAGTTTATCCCACAGGACGACTAGCGGGATATCCGATACGCAGTATTTT.

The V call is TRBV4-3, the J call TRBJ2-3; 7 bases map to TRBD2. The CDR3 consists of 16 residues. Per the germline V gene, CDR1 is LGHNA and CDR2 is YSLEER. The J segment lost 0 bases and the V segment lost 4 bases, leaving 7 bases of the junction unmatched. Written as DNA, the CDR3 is TGCGCCAGCAGCCCCGTAGCGGGTATTAGCACAGATACGCAGTATTTT. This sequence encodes CASSPVAGISTDTQYF.

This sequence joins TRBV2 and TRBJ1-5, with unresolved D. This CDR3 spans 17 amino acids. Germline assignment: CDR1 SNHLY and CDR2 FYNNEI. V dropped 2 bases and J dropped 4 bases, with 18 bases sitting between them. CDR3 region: CASSESPGGRENQPQHF. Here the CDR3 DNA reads TGTGCCAGCAGTGAATCTCCAGGAGGAAGGGAAAATCAGCCCCAGCATTTT.

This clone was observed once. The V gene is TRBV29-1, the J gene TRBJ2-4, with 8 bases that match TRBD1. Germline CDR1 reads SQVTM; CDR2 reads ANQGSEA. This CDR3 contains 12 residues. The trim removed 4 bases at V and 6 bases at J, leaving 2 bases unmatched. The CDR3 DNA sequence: TGCAGCGTTGCAGGGGGCGGAAACATTCAGTACTTC. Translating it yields CSVAGGGNIQYF.